One sample yielded the 20 T cell receptor beta chains listed below, sequenced in a study of OX40 agonist ivuxolimab in advanced cancers. TCRdb keeps only in-frame clones here, not all; method: immunoSEQ multiplex PCR. The sample records fewer than 80,000 clones, around 86% being singletons. The source was CD4+ or CD8+ T cells sorted from blood, collected in a trial of the OX40 agonist ivuxolimab. The receptors originated from an adult with an advanced solid tumor such as melanoma, head and neck, liver or kidney cancer.

The V and J genes are TRBV5-1 and TRBJ2-3; possibly TRBD1 or TRBD2 for D (6 bases each). Germline V CDR1 and CDR2: SGHRS, YFSETQ. The CDR3 consists of 15 residues. Trimming cost V 4 bases and J 2 bases, with 14 bases left between them. This chain's CDR3 is CASSRDWGHTDTQYF. CDR3 nucleotide sequence: TGCGCCAGCAGCAGGGACTGGGGGCACACAGATACGCAGTATTTT.

The chain has TRBV27 and TRBJ2-2; maybe TRBD1 (6 bases). Germline CDR1 and CDR2: MNHEY and SMNVEV (reference sequence). V was clipped by 4 bases and J by 6 bases, with 18 bases between them. The CDR3 runs to 16 residues. This CDR3 is CASSSTGTPRAGELFF. The CDR3, as DNA: TGTGCCAGCAGTTCTACCGGGACACCCCGCGCCGGGGAGCTGTTTTTT.

This sequence joins TRBV7-2 and TRBJ2-1, with 11 bases identical to TRBD2. The germline V gene has CDR1 SGHTA and CDR2 FQGNSA. This CDR3 has 18 amino acids. The ends lost 1 base at V and 4 bases at J; junction bases unmatched: 9. The CDR3 nucleotides are TGTGCCAGCAGCTTAGTTATTAGCGGGGGGGCGGGTTACAATGAGCAGTTCTTC. Its translation: CASSLVISGGAGYNEQFF. Full variable domain (remainder filled in from reference TRBV7-2 and TRBJ2-1): GAGVSQSPSNKVTEKGKDVELRCDPISGHTALYWYRQSLGQGLEFLIYFQGNSAPDKSGLPSDRFSAERTGGSVSTLTIQRTQQEDSAVYLCASSLVISGGAGYNEQFFGPGTRLTVL.

The V and J genes are TRBV6-1 and TRBJ1-6; 7 positions agree with TRBD1. Germline CDR1 is MNHNS and CDR2 is SASEGT. V shed 7 bases and J 7 bases; nucleotides not matched to a gene: 7. This CDR3 is built from 14 residues. CDR3 in DNA: TGTGCCAGCACCCAGGGGGGGTACAATTCACCCCTCCACTTT. Protein product: CASTQGGYNSPLHF.

The genes are TRBV11-2 and TRBJ2-1; the D is unclear. CDR3 length: 13 residues. Germline loops: CDR1 SGHAT, CDR2 FQNNGV. V was shortened by 0 bases and J by 12 bases, with 12 bases between the two germline ends. The CDR3 here is CASSLDTGLTQFF. CDR3 bases: TGTGCCAGCAGCTTAGATACGGGCCTTACGCAGTTCTTC.

The chain links TRBV7-9 to TRBJ1-6, with TRBD1 matching over 9 bases. J lost 7 bases, V lost 7 bases, and 5 bases had no gene match. From germline, CDR1 is SEHNR and CDR2 FQNEAQ (reference sequence). This CDR3 region has 14 residues. CDR3 residues: CASTGQGGNSPLHF. The DNA for the CDR3 is TGTGCCAGCACGGGACAGGGTGGGAATTCACCCCTCCACTTT.

The rearrangement uses TRBV6-1 and TRBJ1-1, with D tentatively TRBD1 (6 bases). This CDR3 comprises 14 residues. Germline V gives CDR1 MNHNS, CDR2 SASEGT. Trimming removed 4 bases at V and 1 base at J, with 10 bases between. In nucleotides, the CDR3 is TGTGCCAGCAGTGTCGTCAGGGGGAACACTGAAGCTTTCTTT. This gives the protein CASSVVRGNTEAFF.

The chain carries TRBV30 and TRBJ1-5; the D gene is possibly TRBD1 (5 bases). Germline loops: CDR1 GTSNPN, CDR2 SVGIG (reference sequence). V gave up 2 bases and J gave up 4 bases, with 9 bases separating them. This CDR3 comprises 13 residues. CDR3 in DNA: TGTGCCTGGAGTCTACCAGGGAATCAGCCCCAGCATTTT. This codes for CAWSLPGNQPQHF. The full variable domain, completed using reference TRBV30 and TRBJ1-5, is SQTIHQWPATLVQPVGSPLSLECTVEGTSNPNLYWYRQAAGRGLQLLFYSVGIGQISSEVPQNLSASRPQDRQFILSSKKLLLSDSGFYLCAWSLPGNQPQHFGDGTRLSIL.

This clone has a single count. The chain recombines TRBV10-2 with TRBJ1-3, with D maybe TRBD1 (5 bases). Trimming cost V 4 bases and J 0 bases, with 22 bases left between them. Germline assignment: CDR1 WSHSY and CDR2 SAAADI. The CDR3 runs to 19 residues. CDR3 loop: CASSGWAEPRQTSGNTIYF. For the CDR3, the DNA is TGCGCCAGCAGTGGGTGGGCCGAGCCCCGACAGACCTCTGGAAACACCATATATTTT.

This rearrangement joins TRBV4-1 to TRBJ1-1; D unclear. From germline, CDR1 is MGHRA and CDR2 YSYEKL. The CDR3 is 13 amino acids. Trimming stripped 1 base from V and 0 bases from J, with 3 bases between. In DNA, the CDR3 is TGCGCCAGCAGCCAAGTCGTGAACACTGAAGCTTTCTTT. This encodes CASSQVVNTEAFF.

This clone was picked up a small number of times. The chain combines TRBV4-1 with TRBJ1-4; a weak D match, TRBD1 (6 bases). This CDR3 contains 14 residues. Per the germline V gene, CDR1 is MGHRA and CDR2 is YSYEKL. V was clipped by 6 bases and J by 8 bases, with 16 bases between them. As DNA, the CDR3 is TGCGCCAGCAGGGCGTGGGGGGCTCGGGAAAAACTGTTTTTT. It translates to CASRAWGAREKLFF.

The rearrangement uses TRBV15 and TRBJ1-4, with 8 nucleotides matching TRBD1. This CDR3 comprises 18 residues. Trimming cost V 0 bases and J 0 bases; bases outside gene matches: 6. CDR1 and CDR2 from the germline V gene are LNHNV and YYDKDF (reference sequence). CDR3 amino acids: CATSRDLVQGATNEKLFF. For the CDR3, the DNA is TGTGCCACCAGCAGAGATCTTGTACAGGGGGCAACTAATGAAAAACTGTTTTTT.

The chain links TRBV14 to TRBJ2-1; 9 bases are a match to TRBD2. The V and J ends lost 2 bases and 5 bases, in that order; junction bases with no gene match: 4. CDR1 is SGHDN and CDR2 is FVKESK in the germline V gene. CDR3 length equals 15 residues. CDR3 amino acids: CASSQLAGADNEQFF. CDR3 in DNA: TGTGCCAGCAGCCAATTAGCGGGGGCCGACAATGAGCAGTTCTTC. Complete variable domain (other parts from reference TRBV14 and TRBJ2-1): EAGVTQFPSHSVIEKGQTVTLRCDPISGHDNLYWYRRVMGKEIKFLLHFVKESKQDESGMPNNRFLAERTGGTYSTLKVQPAELEDSGVYFCASSQLAGADNEQFFGPGTRLTVL.

The J gene is TRBJ2-3, the V gene TRBV10-3; 7 nucleotides agree with TRBD2. Germline-derived CDR1 and CDR2 are ENHRY and SYGVKD. The CDR3 is made up of 16 amino acids. Trimming cost V 4 bases and J 3 bases; bases outside gene matches: 10. The CDR3 loop reads CAISGRGDPTTDTQYF. CDR3 coding DNA: TGTGCCATCAGTGGCCGGGGGGACCCAACAACAGATACGCAGTATTTT.

This sequence joins TRBV18 and TRBJ2-7; D possibly corresponds to TRBD1 (6 bases). From germline, CDR1 is KGHSH and CDR2 LQKENI. V was pared by 1 base and J by 2 bases, with 9 bases between. The CDR3 covers 14 residues. This chain's CDR3 is CASSPLDRTYEQYF. CDR3 nucleotide sequence: TGTGCCAGCTCACCACTGGACAGAACCTACGAGCAGTACTTC.

V and J are TRBV20-1 and TRBJ1-2; D perhaps matches TRBD1 (6 bases). Trimming removed 7 bases at V and 5 bases at J, with 11 bases between. CDR1 and CDR2 (germline): DFQATT, SNEGSKA (reference sequence). The CDR3 contains 11 residues. CDR3 region: CSGETGYGYTF. The CDR3 nucleotides are TGCAGTGGGGAGACAGGATATGGCTACACCTTC.

The V and J genes are TRBV5-8 and TRBJ2-3, with 14 positions matching TRBD2. J was trimmed by 2 bases and V by 0 bases; bases with no gene match: 2. Germline V gene lookup returns CDR1 SGHTS and CDR2 YDEGEE. The CDR3 is 17 amino acids. CDR3 loop: CASSLVGLAGDTDTQYF. In DNA form, the CDR3 reads TGTGCCAGCAGCTTGGTGGGACTAGCGGGGGACACAGATACGCAGTATTTT. Combining the CDR3 with reference TRBV5-8 and TRBJ2-3 gives the whole variable domain EAGVTQSPTHLIKTRGQQATLRCSPISGHTSVYWYQQALGLGLQFLLWYDEGEERNRGNFPPRFSGRQFPNYSSELNVNALELEDSALYLCASSLVGLAGDTDTQYFGPGTRLTVL.

The count of this clone is one. This chain uses TRBV5-1 with TRBJ1-2; the match to TRBD1 covers 7 bases. CDR3 size: 15 residues. CDR1 and CDR2 from the germline V gene are SGHRS and YFSETQ. The J segment lost 1 base and the V segment lost 3 bases, leaving 6 bases of the junction unmatched. Here the CDR3 DNA reads TGCGCCAGCAGCTCCCGGACAGGACTTAACTATGGCTACACCTTC. This codes for CASSSRTGLNYGYTF.

This sequence joins TRBV10-1 and TRBJ2-7, with D perhaps given as TRBD1 or TRBD2 (6 bases each). The V end was cut by 6 bases, the J end by 2 bases, with 23 bases between. This CDR3 comprises 17 residues. Per germline, CDR1 WNHNN and CDR2 SYGVQD (reference sequence). CDR3 sequence (DNA): TGCGCCAGCAGCGGGGGCTTGGGAATGACAGGAACCTACGAGCAGTACTTC. The encoded protein is CASSGGLGMTGTYEQYF.

The V and J genes are TRBV7-9 and TRBJ2-7; no firm D call. The germline V gene encodes CDR1 SEHNR and CDR2 FQNEAQ (reference sequence). Deletions cut 5 bases from V and 4 bases from J, with 6 bases between. The CDR3 totals 11 residues. CDR3 sequence reads: CASSRQYEQYF. The CDR3 nucleotides are TGTGCCAGCAGCCGCCAGTACGAGCAGTACTTC.